This TCR beta chain was sequenced during a study of blood T cell repertoires in COVID-19. Study context: Whether acute or convalescent, the COVID-19 samples came from the United States, Italy and Spain. The analysed material was cDNA or gDNA that came from T cells, B-cell-depleted T cells, or PBMCs.

TCRdb's copy holds only in-frame clones and misses some; the assay was immunoSEQ multiplex PCR. The sample yields about 92,000 clones, around 81% seen once. V shed 0 bases and J shed 5 bases, with 14 bases lying between them. Looked up from germline, CDR1 is LNHNV and CDR2 is YYDKDF (reference sequence). The CDR3 extends over 16 amino acids. The genes are TRBV15 and TRBJ1-5; D is perhaps TRBD1 (5 bases). The clonotype comes from a middle-aged man who had recovered from COVID-19. Input material: peripheral blood. CDR3 sequence: CATSRDLRQGHQPQHF. DNA for the CDR3: TGTGCCACCAGCAGAGATCTGAGGCAGGGTCATCAGCCCCAGCATTTT.